This TCR beta chain came from a study of T cells in Graves' hyperthyroidism and ophthalmopathy. RNA transcripts yielded amplified TCR beta CDR3 regions. The primer set for the first-round RT-PCR of the TCR CDR3 was HTBI. TCRdb reprocessed the multiplex PCR reads via MiXCR and lists one record per CDR3 protein. The sample records hundreds of thousands of distinct CDR3 sequences, 15% to 20% being singletons. V gave up 4 bases and J gave up 0 bases, with 13 bases separating them. CDR1 is SQVTM and CDR2 is ANQGSEA in the germline V gene. This CDR3 is 15 amino acids long. Whole-study findings and limits: Ophthalmopathy stood apart from stable hyperthyroidism in a 13 V-J model. Ophthalmopathy, as predicted by the model, came a median around 7 months after the prediction.

The study left out patients who had uncontrolled infection, other autoimmune disease, pregnancy or lactation. For this clonotype: Its specificity is not known.

The V call is TRBV29-1, the J call TRBJ2-1, with D possibly being TRBD1 (6 bases). The sequencing input was blood. This TCR derives from a man in his forties or fifties with Graves' ophthalmopathy. The CDR3 DNA reads TGCAGCGTTGGAGGACAGACAGGCTCCTACAATGAGCAGTTCTTC. It specifies CSVGGQTGSYNEQFF.